This T cell receptor (beta chain) is from a study of blood T cell repertoires in COVID-19. Across the study: Some COVID-19 samples were acute and others convalescent; all came from the United States, Italy and Spain. Sample material is recorded as cDNA or gDNA derived from T cells, B-cell-depleted T cells, or PBMCs.

Original processing notes: Estimates of nucleated cell counts were drawn from the amplification of reference gene primers. Clones were read by immunoSEQ multiplex PCR, and TCRdb kept only the in-frame ones, dropping some. Clone size and the V and J calls come from that table; the DNA yielded D and trimming. The sample has about 140,000 clones, under 85% seen once; the top ten hold approximately 9.5%. The sequence came from an elderly woman in a cohort sampled during active or convalescent COVID-19. The sequencing sample was made of peripheral blood.

DNA for the CDR3: TGTGCCAGCAGTTACTCGGTACAGACCTATGGCTACACCTTC. Its translation is CASSYSVQTYGYTF. The rearrangement links TRBV6-5 to TRBJ1-2; D uncertain. This CDR3 is 14 amino acids long. Between the trimmed V and J ends, which lost 0 bases and 4 bases, there was a span of 9 bases. In germline, CDR1 is MNHEY, CDR2 SVGAGI.